This is a list of T cell receptor beta chains from one sample in a study of monozygotic twins with inflammatory bowel disease. With the 5' RACE reads reprocessed, TCRdb shows one record per CDR3 protein and no DNA. This table holds 350,000 to 550,000 distinct CDR3 sequences. Sequencing used blood. The receptors stem from a human donor with ulcerative colitis or Crohn's disease, or a healthy co-twin of an affected twin (not recorded which). Each CDR3 is given with its conserved first and last residue.

TRBV24-1	TRBJ1-4	CATSDPQGADEKLFF
TRBV20-1	TRBJ2-1	CSARTGTNYNEQFF
TRBV6-2/TRBV6-3	TRBJ2-1	CASSPRPWGNYNEQFF
TRBV18	TRBJ1-2	CASSSGLPYRYTF
TRBV5-6	TRBJ2-7	CASSLSYGEQYF
TRBV5-6	TRBJ1-2	CASRFWTGDYGYTF
TRBV11-1	TRBJ1-2	CASSLNTGGTLTNYGYTF
TRBV5-1	TRBJ1-1	CASSFGLSDRGLNTEAFF
TRBV7-9	TRBJ2-5	CASSPSDSEETQYF
TRBV20-1	TRBJ2-7	CSASSGQNYEQYF
TRBV28	TRBJ1-4	CASRDGSTNEKLFF
TRBV6-2/TRBV6-3	TRBJ2-7	CASSSLRDSRGEQYF
TRBV14	TRBJ1-1	CASSQETTGTGSMNTEAFF
TRBV7-2	TRBJ1-5	CASSLVGTGLNQPQHF
TRBV12-3/TRBV12-4	TRBJ1-1	CASSLRGREKSEAFF
TRBV18	TRBJ2-7	CASSIDPYEQYF
TRBV6-5	TRBJ2-4	CASCWAGGTKNIQYF
TRBV7-2	TRBJ2-1	CASMRTSGRLNNEQFF
TRBV30	TRBJ2-1	CAWSVGVIGVNEQFF
TRBV11-2	TRBJ1-2	CASSSQGAPYGYTF
TRBV24-1	TRBJ2-3	CATSDRTASTQYF
TRBV29-1	TRBJ1-3	CSARRGASAGNTIYF
TRBV7-2	TRBJ2-1	CASSLGRSSSYNEQFF
TRBV7-3	TRBJ2-1	CASSLIAESYNEQFF
TRBV25-1	TRBJ2-7	CASSESMGVHEQYF
TRBV29-1	TRBJ1-2	CSVRGLSPYGYTF
TRBV5-6	TRBJ1-2	CASSLGRKRGYTF
TRBV10-3	TRBJ2-7	CAISAAGTGSYEQYF
TRBV5-1	TRBJ1-2	CASSGGQGTDGYTF
TRBV7-9	TRBJ2-5	CASSTLRIEFQETQYF
TRBV7-7	TRBJ2-2	CASSPGLAGGELFF
TRBV2	TRBJ1-1	CATRVGVTTEAFF
TRBV5-1	TRBJ1-2	CASLEEGYGYTF
TRBV20-1	TRBJ1-1	CSASRWQSNTEAFF
TRBV5-6	TRBJ1-2	CASSRYSGASYGYTF
TRBV10-3	TRBJ2-3	CAISESSTDTQYF
TRBV5-1	TRBJ2-3	CASSLAQLDTQYF
TRBV6-5	TRBJ1-2	CASSLQGALNYGYTF
TRBV28	TRBJ2-1	CASSTSRSGNNEQFF
TRBV7-2	TRBJ2-3	CASSFVGSPSDTQYF
TRBV5-1	TRBJ2-7	CASSLDLTGPYEQYF
TRBV7-2	TRBJ1-6	CASSLAQGVTSPLHF
TRBV18	TRBJ2-6	CASSPSPGAGANVLTF
TRBV20-1	TRBJ1-1	CSARDPGQGANTEAFF
TRBV5-5	TRBJ1-1	CASSLGKMNTEAFF
TRBV19	TRBJ1-5	CASRGALDQPQHF
TRBV20-1	TRBJ1-5	CSASTGTGVWNQPQHF
TRBV21-1	TRBJ2-1	CASSKAESCSYNEQFF
TRBV28	TRBJ2-7	CASSLSPTGRDEQYF
TRBV4-1	TRBJ1-1	CASSQNRQTNTEAFF
TRBV7-6	TRBJ2-1	CASSPGGGFSYNEQFF
TRBV7-2	TRBJ2-1	CASSSTRREQFF
TRBV29-1	TRBJ2-5	CSVRSGTGVETQYF
TRBV6-1	TRBJ1-5	CASSDRGRAGQPQHF
TRBV12-3/TRBV12-4	TRBJ1-2	CASSFDSGNGYTF
TRBV20-1	TRBJ2-1	CSAPKTTSGNEQFF
TRBV5-1	TRBJ2-7	CASSGVAGAKTYEQYF
TRBV6-1	TRBJ2-7	CASTITPGYYEQYF
TRBV5-1	TRBJ2-3	CASSLGGTAGTDTQYF